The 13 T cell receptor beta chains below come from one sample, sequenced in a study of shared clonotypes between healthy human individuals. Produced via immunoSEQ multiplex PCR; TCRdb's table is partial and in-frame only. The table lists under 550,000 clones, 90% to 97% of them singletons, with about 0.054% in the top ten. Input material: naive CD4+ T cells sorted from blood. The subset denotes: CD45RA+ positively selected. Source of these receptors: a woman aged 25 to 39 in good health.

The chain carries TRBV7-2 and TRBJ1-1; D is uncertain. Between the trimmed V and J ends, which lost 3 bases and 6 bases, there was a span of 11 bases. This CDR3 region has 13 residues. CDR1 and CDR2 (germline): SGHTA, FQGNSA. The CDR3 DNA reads TGTGCCAGCAGCTTGGCGATGGGTGCTGAAGCTTTCTTT. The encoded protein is CASSLAMGAEAFF.

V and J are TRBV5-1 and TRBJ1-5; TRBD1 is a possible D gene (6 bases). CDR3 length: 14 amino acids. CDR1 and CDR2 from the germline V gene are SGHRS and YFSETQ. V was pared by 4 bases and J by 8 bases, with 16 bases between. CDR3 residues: CASSADGGLEPQHF. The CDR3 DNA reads TGCGCCAGCAGCGCTGACGGGGGGCTGGAGCCCCAGCATTTT. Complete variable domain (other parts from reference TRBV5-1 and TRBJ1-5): KAGVTQTPRYLIKTRGQQVTLSCSPISGHRSVSWYQQTPGQGLQFLFEYFSETQRNKGNFPGRFSGRQFSNSRSEMNVSTLELGDSALYLCASSADGGLEPQHFGDGTRLSIL.

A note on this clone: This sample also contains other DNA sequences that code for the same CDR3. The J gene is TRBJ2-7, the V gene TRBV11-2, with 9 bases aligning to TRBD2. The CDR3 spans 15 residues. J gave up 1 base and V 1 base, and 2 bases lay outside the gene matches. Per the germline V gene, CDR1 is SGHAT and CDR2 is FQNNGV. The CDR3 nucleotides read TGTGCCAGCAGCTTAGTTCTAGCGGGATCCTACGAGCAGTACTTC. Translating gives CASSLVLAGSYEQYF.

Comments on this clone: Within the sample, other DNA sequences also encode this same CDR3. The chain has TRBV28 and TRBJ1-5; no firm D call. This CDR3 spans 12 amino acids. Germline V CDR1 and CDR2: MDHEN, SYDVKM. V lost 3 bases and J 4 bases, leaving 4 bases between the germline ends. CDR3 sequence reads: CASSFGNQPQHF. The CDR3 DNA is TGTGCCAGCAGTTTCGGTAATCAGCCCCAGCATTTT. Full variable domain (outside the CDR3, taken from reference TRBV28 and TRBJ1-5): DVKVTQSSRYLVKRTGEKVFLECVQDMDHENMFWYRQDPGLGLRLIYFSYDVKMKEKGDIPEGYSVSREKKERFSLILESASTNQTSMYLCASSFGNQPQHFGDGTRLSIL.

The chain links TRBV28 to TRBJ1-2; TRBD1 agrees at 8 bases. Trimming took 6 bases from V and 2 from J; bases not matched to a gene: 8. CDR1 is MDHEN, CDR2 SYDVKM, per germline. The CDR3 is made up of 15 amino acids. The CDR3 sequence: CASRRPGQANYGYTF. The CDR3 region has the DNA TGTGCCAGCAGGAGACCGGGACAGGCAAACTATGGCTACACCTTC.

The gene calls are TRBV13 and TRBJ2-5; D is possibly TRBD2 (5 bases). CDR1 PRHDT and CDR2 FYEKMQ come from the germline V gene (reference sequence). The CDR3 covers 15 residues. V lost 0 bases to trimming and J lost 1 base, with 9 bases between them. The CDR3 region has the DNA TGTGCCAGCAGCTTAGGTGGAGGAGTCCAAGAGACCCAGTACTTC. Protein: CASSLGGGVQETQYF.

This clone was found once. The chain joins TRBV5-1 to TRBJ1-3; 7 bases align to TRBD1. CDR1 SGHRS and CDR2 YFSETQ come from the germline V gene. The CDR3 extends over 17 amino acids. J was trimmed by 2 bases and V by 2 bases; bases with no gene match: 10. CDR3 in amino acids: CASSLLSRTGAGNTIYF. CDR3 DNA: TGCGCCAGCAGCTTACTTTCCCGGACAGGCGCTGGAAACACCATATATTTT.

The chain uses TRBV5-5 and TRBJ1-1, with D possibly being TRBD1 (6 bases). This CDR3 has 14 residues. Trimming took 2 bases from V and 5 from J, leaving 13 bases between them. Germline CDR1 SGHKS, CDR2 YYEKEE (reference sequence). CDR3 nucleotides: TGTGCCAGCAGCTTTCTGACAGGATTGACTGAAGCTTTCTTT. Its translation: CASSFLTGLTEAFF.

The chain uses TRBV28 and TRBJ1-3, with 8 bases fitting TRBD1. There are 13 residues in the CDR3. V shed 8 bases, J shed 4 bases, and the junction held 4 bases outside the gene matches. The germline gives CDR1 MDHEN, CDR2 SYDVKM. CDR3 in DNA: TGTGCCAGCGCAGGGGGCCCGGGAAACACCATATATTTT. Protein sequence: CASAGGPGNTIYF. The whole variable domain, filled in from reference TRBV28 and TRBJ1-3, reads DVKVTQSSRYLVKRTGEKVFLECVQDMDHENMFWYRQDPGLGLRLIYFSYDVKMKEKGDIPEGYSVSREKKERFSLILESASTNQTSMYLCASAGGPGNTIYFGEGSWLTVV.

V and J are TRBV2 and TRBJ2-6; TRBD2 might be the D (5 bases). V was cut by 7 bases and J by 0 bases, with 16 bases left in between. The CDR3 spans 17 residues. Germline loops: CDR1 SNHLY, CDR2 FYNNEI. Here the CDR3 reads CASTTGLSGSGANVLTF. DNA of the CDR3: TGTGCCAGCACGACCGGACTTTCCGGCTCTGGGGCCAACGTCCTGACTTTC.

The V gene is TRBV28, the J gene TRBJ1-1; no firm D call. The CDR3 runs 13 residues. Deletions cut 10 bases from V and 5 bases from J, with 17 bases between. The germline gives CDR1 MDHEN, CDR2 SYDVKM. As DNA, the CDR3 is TGTGCCATTGCCCAATCGGGATGGACTGAAGCTTTCTTT. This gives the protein CAIAQSGWTEAFF.

CDR3 DNA sequence: TGCGCCAGCAGCTTGTCTGGTCAATCGAGGAACACCGGGGAGCTGTTTTTT. It codes for CASSLSGQSRNTGELFF. This chain joins TRBV5-1 and TRBJ2-2; D is undetermined. This CDR3 has 17 amino acids. Trimming removed 1 base from V and 1 base from J, with 14 bases in between. Germline assignment: CDR1 SGHRS and CDR2 YFSETQ.

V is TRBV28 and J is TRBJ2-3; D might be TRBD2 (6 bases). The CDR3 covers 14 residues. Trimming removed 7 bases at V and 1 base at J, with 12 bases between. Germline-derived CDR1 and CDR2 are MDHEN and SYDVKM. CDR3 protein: CASTRAGRTDTQYF. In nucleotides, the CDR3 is TGTGCCAGCACCCGGGCGGGGCGCACAGATACGCAGTATTTT.